What follows are 9 T cell receptor beta chains derived from one specimen sequenced in a study of human T cells and chemical hapten exposure. Regarding time point: patch test 2, 6 weeks after DPC sensitization. The treatment was: therapeutic diphenylcyclopropenone sensitization with weekly scalp DPC. TCRdb processed the RACE reads anew with MiXCR; each CDR3 protein has one entry. The sample has more than 90,000 distinct CDR3 sequences, about 10% seen once. The sample in question was whole blood, obtained in connection with sensitization to the hapten diphenylcyclopropenone (DPC). Source of these receptors: a middle-aged woman with alopecia areata. Some clones in this sample may be carry-over from other donors' samples.

This clonotype was observed at least ten times. The chain carries TRBV28 and TRBJ1-4; maybe TRBD1 (5 bases). Trimming stripped 7 bases from V and 6 bases from J, with 12 bases between. CDR3 size: 13 residues. Per germline, CDR1 MDHEN and CDR2 SYDVKM. CDR3 residues: CASTVRVDEKLFF. The CDR3 DNA is TGTGCCAGCACTGTCAGGGTAGATGAAAAACTGTTTTTT. Full variable domain (remainder filled in from reference TRBV28 and TRBJ1-4): DVKVTQSSRYLVKRTGEKVFLECVQDMDHENMFWYRQDPGLGLRLIYFSYDVKMKEKGDIPEGYSVSREKKERFSLILESASTNQTSMYLCASTVRVDEKLFFGSGTQLSVL.

There are a few counts of this clonotype. The V gene is TRBV3-1, the J gene TRBJ2-1; no definite D call. The V gene's germline CDR1 is LGHDT and CDR2 YNNKEL (reference sequence). This CDR3 comprises 14 residues. With 0 bases removed from V and 4 bases from J, the gap between germline ends came to 7 bases. The CDR3 reads CASSQDATYNEQFF. CDR3 in DNA: TGTGCCAGCAGCCAAGACGCCACGTACAATGAGCAGTTCTTC.

This chain joins TRBV4-2 and TRBJ2-5; no clear D. Germline-derived CDR1 and CDR2 are LGHNA and YNFKEQ. This CDR3 comprises 14 residues. Trimming removed 0 bases from V and 4 bases from J, with 9 bases in between. This CDR3 reads CASSQDFSIETQYF. The CDR3 nucleotides are TGTGCCAGCAGCCAAGATTTCAGTATAGAGACCCAGTACTTC.

This clonotype was counted ten times or more. The genes are TRBV20-1 and TRBJ2-1, with 7 bases aligning to TRBD2. This CDR3 has 14 residues. CDR1 and CDR2 from the germline V gene are DFQATT and SNEGSKA (reference sequence). The V gene end was trimmed by 3 bases and the J gene end by 0 bases; junction bases not matched to a gene: 2. The CDR3 protein is CSARGLFSYNEQFF. The CDR3 DNA reads TGCAGTGCTAGGGGACTATTCTCCTACAATGAGCAGTTCTTC.

The sample holds a few counts of this clonotype. The chain has TRBV12-3 or TRBV12-4 and TRBJ1-1; D might be TRBD1 (6 bases). Trimming took 5 bases from V and 1 from J, leaving 14 bases between them. The CDR3 sequence is 15 residues long. The CDR3 region has the DNA TGTGCCAGCAGTCCCCACAGGGCCCCGAACACTGAAGCTTTCTTT. It codes for CASSPHRAPNTEAFF.

This clonotype was counted only a few times. This chain uses TRBV7-9 with TRBJ2-1, with unresolved D. The CDR3 is 12 residues long. V gave up 5 bases and J gave up 15 bases, with 17 bases separating them. Germline V gene lookup returns CDR1 SEHNR and CDR2 FQNEAQ (reference sequence). The CDR3 spells CASSPLSTRWFF. CDR3 sequence (DNA): TGTGCCAGCAGCCCTTTGTCCACTCGATGGTTCTTC.

This clonotype has a count of ten or more. The rearrangement uses TRBV10-2 and TRBJ2-1; the match to TRBD2 covers 12 bases. CDR1 and CDR2 from the germline V gene are WSHSY and SAAADI. Germline trimming cut 7 bases from V and 3 bases from J; bases unmatched to any gene: 4. The CDR3 is 15 residues long. In DNA form, the CDR3 reads TGCGCCAGCACCCTAGCGGGAGGGGGCTACAATGAGCAGTTCTTC. Encoded protein: CASTLAGGGYNEQFF.

Only a few counts were recorded for this clonotype. The V call is TRBV7-2, the J call TRBJ2-7, with TRBD2 as a possible D gene (6 bases). CDR3 length: 14 amino acids. The germline V and J ends were trimmed by 3 bases and 2 bases, with 11 bases remaining between them. Per the germline V gene, CDR1 is SGHTA and CDR2 is FQGNSA. CDR3 in amino acids: CASSFGTDAYEQYF. CDR3 sequence (DNA): TGTGCCAGCAGCTTTGGGACTGACGCCTACGAGCAGTACTTC.

This clonotype has a count of ten or more. This chain joins TRBV6-1 and TRBJ2-7; D tentatively reads TRBD1 or TRBD2 (6 bases each). The CDR3 sequence is 16 residues long. Per germline, CDR1 MNHNS and CDR2 SASEGT. V dropped 1 base and J dropped 3 bases, with 16 bases sitting between them. CDR3 bases: TGTGCCAGCAGTGAAGGGGAGGTGACAGGACTCTACGAGCAGTACTTC. Residues: CASSEGEVTGLYEQYF.